A single sample is the source of the 15 T cell receptor beta chains below, sequenced in a study of vaccination and CD4 T cells after COVID-19. Treatment denoted: roughly ten-day PBMC culture with coronavirus spike peptide pools or control peptides (ViraFEST assay). With the Oncomine TCR Beta short-read assay, DNA from cultured CD4+ T cells was sequenced. TCRdb re-called the PCR reads with MiXCR, one entry per CDR3 protein. The sample lists about 14,000 distinct CDR3 sequences; approximately 55% were seen once. These TCRs' antigens remain unknown. The sequenced sample consisted of CD4+ T cells from blood, cultured in vitro. These receptors were obtained from a human donor who had recovered from COVID-19.

The count of this clonotype is one. The chain recombines TRBV9 with TRBJ1-2, with 7 nucleotides matching TRBD1. CDR1 is SGDLS, CDR2 YYNGEE, per germline. The junction had 4 bases not matched to a gene; V was cut back by 2 bases and J by 6 bases. The CDR3 is 13 amino acids. DNA of the CDR3: TGTGCCAGCAGCGTCAGGACAGGTCATGGCTACACCTTC. Protein: CASSVRTGHGYTF.

V is TRBV6-5 and J is TRBJ2-7, with D maybe TRBD1 (5 bases). Trimming removed 0 bases from V and 2 bases from J, with 8 bases in between. Germline CDR1 reads MNHEY; CDR2 reads SVGAGI. The CDR3 covers 14 residues. The CDR3 loop reads CASSYSSGTYEQYF. CDR3 nucleotides: TGTGCCAGCAGTTACTCGTCAGGGACCTACGAGCAGTACTTC.

V gene TRBV10-3 combines with J gene TRBJ1-1, with D possibly matching TRBD1 (5 bases). The germline V gene has CDR1 ENHRY and CDR2 SYGVKD. V was pared by 4 bases and J by 4 bases, with 16 bases between. The CDR3 runs to 15 residues. This CDR3 is CAISAGGVRGTEAFF. In nucleotides, the CDR3 is TGTGCCATCAGTGCGGGGGGGGTCCGGGGCACTGAAGCTTTCTTT.

CDR3 bases: TGTGCCAGCAGCGTAGTAGATGCTGGGGCCAACGTCCTGACTTTC. Amino acid sequence: CASSVVDAGANVLTF. The V gene is TRBV9, the J gene TRBJ2-6; no reliable D call. This CDR3 has 15 amino acids. The germline V gene has CDR1 SGDLS and CDR2 YYNGEE. Trimming pared 0 bases from V and 2 bases from J, leaving 6 bases between.

The chain joins TRBV18 to TRBJ2-7; 10 bases are shared with TRBD1. Germline V gives CDR1 KGHSH, CDR2 LQKENI. The CDR3 spans 15 residues. J lost 6 bases, V lost 3 bases, and 8 bases had no gene match. DNA of the CDR3: TGTGCCAGCTCACCGAGGACAGGGGGTAGCGGCGAGCAGTACTTC. The encoded protein is CASSPRTGGSGEQYF.

The rearrangement joins TRBV29-1 to TRBJ2-2, with 7 nucleotides matching TRBD2. The CDR3 has 13 amino acids. Germline CDR1 is SQVTM and CDR2 is ANQGSEA. With V trimmed by 4 bases and J by 3 bases, 2 bases remained unmatched. CDR3 sequence (DNA): TGCAGCGTTGCTCGGGAGGACACCGGGGAGCTGTTTTTT. Translated: CSVAREDTGELFF.

In this sample, this clonotype turned up a few times. The chain has TRBV10-1 and TRBJ2-3; 13 nucleotides align to TRBD2. Germline-derived CDR1 and CDR2 are WNHNN and SYGVQD (reference sequence). V trimming: 0 bases; J trimming: 8 bases; junction bases outside the gene matches: 11. This CDR3 comprises 18 residues. CDR3 in DNA: TGCGCCAGCAGTGAGTCACAGACTAGCGGGAGGATGGGGAGTACGCAGTATTTT. It codes for CASSESQTSGRMGSTQYF.

This clonotype was counted only a few times. This rearrangement joins TRBV2 to TRBJ2-5; 7 nucleotides line up with TRBD2. Per germline, CDR1 SNHLY and CDR2 FYNNEI. Trimming cost V 5 bases and J 2 bases; bases outside gene matches: 5. The CDR3 is 14 residues long. The chain's CDR3 is CASSSQGGQETQYF. CDR3 DNA: TGTGCCAGCAGTTCCCAGGGAGGGCAAGAGACCCAGTACTTC.

Here the CDR3 reads CAWSVGSRGLFSEQFF. CDR3 nucleotide sequence: TGTGCCTGGAGTGTAGGGTCCAGGGGACTGTTCAGTGAGCAGTTCTTC. J is TRBJ2-1 and V is TRBV30; D possibly matches TRBD1 or TRBD2 (6 bases each). The CDR3 totals 16 residues. V was shortened by 0 bases and J by 9 bases, with 21 bases between the two germline ends. Germline V CDR1 and CDR2: GTSNPN, SVGIG (reference sequence).

This clonotype was counted a single time. The J gene is TRBJ2-5, the V gene TRBV20-1; a weak D match, TRBD2 (5 bases). V lost 3 bases and J lost 2, with 16 bases in between. Per the germline V gene, CDR1 is DFQATT and CDR2 is SNEGSKA (reference sequence). The CDR3 has 15 residues. The CDR3 is CSASPLLAPQETQYF. The CDR3 DNA reads as TGCAGTGCTAGCCCCCTCTTAGCGCCTCAAGAGACCCAGTACTTC.

The chain joins TRBV5-1 to TRBJ2-1; 10 bases align to TRBD2. The CDR3 sequence is 15 residues long. With V trimmed by 5 bases and J by 4 bases, 6 bases remained unmatched. The germline V gene has CDR1 SGHRS and CDR2 YFSETQ. The CDR3 here is CASRESGRGYNEQFF. The CDR3 coding sequence is TGCGCCAGCAGGGAGAGCGGGAGGGGGTACAATGAGCAGTTCTTC.

This rearrangement joins TRBV20-1 to TRBJ1-2; possible D gene TRBD1, 5 bases. V shed 3 bases and J shed 4 bases, with 12 bases lying between them. Looked up from germline, CDR1 is DFQATT and CDR2 is SNEGSKA (reference sequence). This CDR3 comprises 13 residues. Written as DNA, the CDR3 is TGCAGTGCTAGTCGGGGGGATAGCTATGGCTACACCTTC. As protein: CSASRGDSYGYTF.

The sample holds a few counts of this clonotype. The CDR3 DNA sequence: TGTGCCACCAGTGATTTGGGGACCTACGAGCAGTACTTC. This encodes CATSDLGTYEQYF. The gene calls are TRBV24-1 and TRBJ2-7; the D is unclear. CDR3 size: 13 residues. V lost 0 bases, J lost 2 bases, and 4 bases lay in between. Germline V gene sequence: CDR1 KGHDR, CDR2 SFDVKD.

CDR3 in amino acids: CASSLLDRGLDTQYF. DNA of the CDR3: TGTGCCAGCAGCTTACTGGACAGGGGGCTAGATACGCAGTATTTT. This chain joins TRBV7-6 and TRBJ2-3, with 11 bases fitting TRBD1. Germline V lookup: CDR1 SGHVS, CDR2 FNYEAQ. This CDR3 is built from 15 residues. V shed 2 bases and J 5 bases; nucleotides not matched to a gene: 3.

There are a few counts of this clonotype. J is TRBJ1-2 and V is TRBV10-3; 7 nucleotides match TRBD1. V was clipped by 1 base and J by 4 bases; unmatched bases: 9. The CDR3 is 16 residues long. CDR1 ENHRY and CDR2 SYGVKD come from the germline V gene. DNA of the CDR3: TGTGCCATCAGTGAGTTCGACAGGGCCGGGGTCTATGGCTACACCTTC. Translating gives CAISEFDRAGVYGYTF.